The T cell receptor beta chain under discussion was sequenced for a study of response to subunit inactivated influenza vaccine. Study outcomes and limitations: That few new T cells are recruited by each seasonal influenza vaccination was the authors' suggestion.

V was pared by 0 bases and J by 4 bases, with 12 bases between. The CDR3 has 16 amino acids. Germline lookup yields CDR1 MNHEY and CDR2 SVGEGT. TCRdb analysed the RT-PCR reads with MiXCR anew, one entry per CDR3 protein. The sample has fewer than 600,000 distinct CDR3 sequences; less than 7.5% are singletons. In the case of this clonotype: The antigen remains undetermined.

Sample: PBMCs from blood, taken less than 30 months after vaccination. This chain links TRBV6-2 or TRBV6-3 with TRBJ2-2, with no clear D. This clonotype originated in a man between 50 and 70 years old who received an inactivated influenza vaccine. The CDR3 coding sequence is TGTGCCAGCAGTTACTCGCTTGGGTTTCTCACCGGGGAGCTGTTTTTT. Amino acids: CASSYSLGFLTGELFF.